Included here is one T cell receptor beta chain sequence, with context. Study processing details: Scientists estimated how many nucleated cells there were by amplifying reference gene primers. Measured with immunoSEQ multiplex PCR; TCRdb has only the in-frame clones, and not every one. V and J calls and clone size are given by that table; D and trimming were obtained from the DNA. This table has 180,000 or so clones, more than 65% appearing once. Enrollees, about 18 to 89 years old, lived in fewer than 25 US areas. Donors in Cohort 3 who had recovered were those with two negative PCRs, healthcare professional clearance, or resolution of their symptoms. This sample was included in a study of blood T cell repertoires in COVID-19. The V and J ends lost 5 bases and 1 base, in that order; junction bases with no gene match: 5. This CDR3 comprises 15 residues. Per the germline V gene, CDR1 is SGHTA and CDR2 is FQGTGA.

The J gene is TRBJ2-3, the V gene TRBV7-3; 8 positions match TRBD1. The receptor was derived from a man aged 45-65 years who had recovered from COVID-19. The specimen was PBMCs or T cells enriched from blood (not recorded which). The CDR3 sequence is CASSLDRGGTDTQYF. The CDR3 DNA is TGTGCCAGCAGCCTAGACAGGGGAGGCACAGATACGCAGTATTTT. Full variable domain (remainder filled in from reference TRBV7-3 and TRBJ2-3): GAGVSQTPSNKVTEKGKYVELRCDPISGHTALYWYRQSLGQGPEFLIYFQGTGAADDSGLPNDRFFAVRPEGSVSTLKIQRTERGDSAVYLCASSLDRGGTDTQYFGPGTRLTVL.